This entry concerns a single T cell receptor (beta chain). Its antigen is unknown. Germline V lookup: CDR1 LGHNA, CDR2 YNFKEQ. V lost 1 base to trimming and J lost 4 bases, with 14 bases between them. The CDR3 extends over 16 amino acids. The data are from a study of human T cells and chemical hapten exposure. Background on the study: Doses of diphenylcyclopropenone went to the patients' scalps weekly throughout the approximately 22-week study. The study, taken as a whole, reports: TCRs exceeding a frequency of 1 in 1000 stayed unchanged under DPC sensitization.

The time point here: patch test 1, 2 weeks after DPC sensitization. Treatment indicated: therapeutic diphenylcyclopropenone sensitization with weekly scalp DPC. Prior to each patch test being applied, blood was drawn. TCRdb redid the calling of the RACE reads with MiXCR, one entry per CDR3 protein. The sample carries approximately 110,000 distinct CDR3 sequences, roughly 11% recorded once. The chain uses TRBV4-2 and TRBJ1-5, with D perhaps TRBD1 (6 bases). The receptor's source is a woman in her thirties or forties with alopecia areata. Some clones in this sample may be carry-over from other donors' samples. The specimen was whole blood, collected in connection with sensitization to the hapten diphenylcyclopropenone (DPC). The CDR3 here is CASSQGAPGQNQPQHF. The DNA of the CDR3 is TGTGCCAGCAGCCAAGGGGCCCCGGGACAAAATCAGCCCCAGCATTTT.